These 26 T cell receptor beta chains were sequenced from one sample in a study of CD8+CD57+ T cells in acquired aplastic anemia. Genomic DNA, the template, was used for profiling of the TCR beta VDJ and CDR3. From the reads, TCRdb called clonotypes with MiXCR, one entry per CDR3 protein. Of 150,000 to 200,000 distinct CDR3 sequences detected, 40% to 55% appear once; the ten largest clones hold approximately 2.9%. The sample consisted of sorted CD4+, CD8+, or CD8+CD57+ T cells (not recorded which) from PBMCs. The receptor set was obtained from a human donor in good health.

About this clonotype: At one end, the junction sequence differs from germline, possibly due to a read error. The chain combines TRBV15 with TRBJ2-2; TRBD2 aligns across 11 bases. The CDR3 is 16 amino acids. Germline CDR1 reads LNHNV; CDR2 reads YYDKDF (reference sequence). The CDR3 DNA reads TGTGCCACCAGCGGAGATAGCGGGAGGGCCACCGGGGAGCTGTTTTTT. It codes for CATSGDSGRATGELFF.

This clonotype was detected a few times. V and J are TRBV19 and TRBJ2-7; D is ambiguous. The V gene lost 5 bases and the J gene lost 7 bases, with 9 bases spanning the gap. The CDR3 totals 11 residues. CDR1 and CDR2 (germline): LNHDA, SQIVND (reference sequence). CDR3 nucleotides: TGTGCCAGTAGTGTTGGTAGGGAGCAGTACTTC. Its translation is CASSVGREQYF.

This clonotype appeared many times. V usage is TRBV5-1 and J usage is TRBJ2-2; D remains unclear. Germline CDR1 is SGHRS and CDR2 is YFSETQ. Trimming stripped 5 bases from V and 1 base from J, with 6 bases between. The CDR3 consists of 13 residues. DNA of the CDR3: TGCGCCAGCAGATACGGGAACACCGGGGAGCTGTTTTTT. Translating it yields CASRYGNTGELFF.

The chain carries TRBV3-1 and TRBJ2-3; TRBD2 aligns across 7 bases. The CDR3 is 13 residues long. J was trimmed by 14 bases and V by 0 bases; bases with no gene match: 8. Germline V gene sequence: CDR1 LGHDT, CDR2 YNNKEL (reference sequence). The CDR3 DNA follows: TGTGCCAGCAGCCAAGACCGCGGGGGAGCGTCGTATTTT. Amino acid sequence: CASSQDRGGASYF.

This clonotype was seen only a few times. J is TRBJ2-7 and V is TRBV27, with D perhaps matching TRBD2 (5 bases). Germline CDR1 MNHEY, CDR2 SMNVEV (reference sequence). The CDR3 extends over 16 amino acids. The V gene lost 2 bases and the J gene lost 2 bases, with 16 bases spanning the gap. The CDR3 DNA reads TGTGCCAGCAGTTTAAAGTCCGGTCTGGAGGCCTACGAGCAGTACTTC. Residues: CASSLKSGLEAYEQYF.

Note on this clonotype: At one end, the junction sequence differs from germline, possibly due to a read error. The rearrangement uses TRBV7-9 and TRBJ2-5, with TRBD1 as a possible D gene (6 bases). CDR3 size: 15 residues. CDR1 and CDR2 from the germline V gene are SEHNR and FQNEAQ (reference sequence). The CDR3 nucleotides read TGTGCCAGCAGCCCTCGCCCGACAGGAGAAGACACCCAGTACTTC. This sequence encodes CASSPRPTGEDTQYF.

The table lists this clonotype with a few counts. This chain uses TRBV30 with TRBJ1-5, with D hard to call. The germline V gene encodes CDR1 GTSNPN and CDR2 SVGIG (reference sequence). Trimming removed 1 base at V and 3 bases at J, with 10 bases between. The length of the CDR3 is 14 residues. The DNA for the CDR3 is TGTGCCTGGAGTGATCAGGCGAACAATCAGCCCCAGCATTTT. It specifies CAWSDQANNQPQHF.

This clonotype came up many times. This rearrangement joins TRBV7-3 to TRBJ1-1; no firm D call. Trimming took 6 bases from V and 2 from J, leaving 10 bases between them. The CDR3 consists of 13 residues. Germline V gene sequence: CDR1 SGHTA, CDR2 FQGTGA. The CDR3 nucleotides read TGTGCCAGCAGTTTATCCAGTAACACTGAAGCTTTCTTT. Translation gives CASSLSSNTEAFF.

The chain carries TRBV11-2 and TRBJ2-1; D might be TRBD2 (6 bases). Deletions cut 4 bases from V and 9 bases from J, with 22 bases between. CDR1 SGHAT and CDR2 FQNNGV come from the germline V gene. The CDR3 extends over 16 amino acids. CDR3 protein: CASSSPTSHLKREQFF. The CDR3 DNA reads as TGTGCCAGCAGCTCTCCCACTAGCCACTTGAAACGTGAGCAGTTCTTC. Supplemented by reference TRBV11-2 and TRBJ2-1, the full variable domain reads EAGVAQSPRYKIIEKRQSVAFWCNPISGHATLYWYQQILGQGPKLLIQFQNNGVVDDSQLPKDRFSAERLKGVDSTLKIQPAKLEDSAVYLCASSSPTSHLKREQFFGPGTRLTVL.

This clonotype was found many times. The V call is TRBV7-8, the J call TRBJ2-5; TRBD2 might be the D (6 bases). CDR3 length equals 18 residues. Germline loops: CDR1 SGHVS, CDR2 FQNEAQ. V lost 2 bases and J lost 2, with 21 bases in between. The CDR3 region has the DNA TGTGCCAGCAGCTTACGCCCCCAGTTTAGCGGTCCTCAAGAGACCCAGTACTTC. It encodes CASSLRPQFSGPQETQYF.

The chain recombines TRBV20-1 with TRBJ2-1; 9 bases align to TRBD2. The CDR3 has 14 amino acids. V gave up 6 bases and J gave up 5 bases; unmatched junction bases: 8. Germline CDR1 and CDR2: DFQATT and SNEGSKA (reference sequence). The CDR3 bases are TGCAGTGCCCCCCCGCGGGAGGGCCACAATGAGCAGTTCTTC. Its translation is CSAPPREGHNEQFF.

This clonotype was recorded only once. This chain links TRBV29-1 with TRBJ2-7, with 7 bases matching TRBD1. There are 14 residues in the CDR3. The germline gives CDR1 SQVTM, CDR2 ANQGSEA. Trimming removed 4 bases from V and 2 bases from J; junction bases left unmatched: 8. The CDR3 sequence is CSVVPGQLTYEQYF. The DNA for the CDR3 is TGCAGCGTTGTTCCGGGACAGTTAACCTACGAGCAGTACTTC.

This chain uses TRBV20-1 with TRBJ2-3; weak D call: TRBD2 (6 bases). Germline V gives CDR1 DFQATT, CDR2 SNEGSKA (reference sequence). The CDR3 sequence is 14 residues long. V was clipped by 4 bases and J by 4 bases, with 15 bases between them. As DNA, the CDR3 is TGCAGTGCTATTCGCGGGATAGTGGCAGATACGCAGTATTTT. This codes for CSAIRGIVADTQYF.

This clonotype appeared a single time. This sequence joins TRBV24-1 and TRBJ1-5; D possibly corresponds to TRBD1 (5 bases). Per germline, CDR1 KGHDR and CDR2 SFDVKD. V was clipped by 0 bases and J by 0 bases, with 11 bases between them. CDR3 size: 17 residues. The CDR3 loop is CATSDLGAGISNQPQHF. DNA for the CDR3: TGTGCCACCAGTGATTTGGGGGCAGGGATTAGCAATCAGCCCCAGCATTTT.

This clonotype showed up just a few times. This CDR3 is CASNPNTGELFF. The CDR3 DNA reads TGTGCCAGCAACCCAAACACCGGGGAGCTGTTTTTT. This chain connects TRBV7-8 to TRBJ2-2; no clear D. Germline V gene data show CDR1 as SGHVS and CDR2 as FQNEAQ. The CDR3 runs to 12 residues. Trimming shortened V by 7 bases and J by 2 bases, and 5 bases separated the two germline ends.

This clonotype was observed many times. The J gene is TRBJ2-1, the V gene TRBV11-1, with D maybe TRBD2 (6 bases). The CDR3 has 19 residues. Trimming pared 5 bases from V and 0 bases from J, leaving 23 bases between. Germline V CDR1 and CDR2: SGHAT, FQDESV (reference sequence). The CDR3 reads CASSKQIPGDYRSYNEQFF. DNA for the CDR3: TGTGCCAGCAGCAAGCAAATTCCGGGAGACTATCGCTCCTACAATGAGCAGTTCTTC. Full variable domain (rest looked up from reference TRBV11-1 and TRBJ2-1): EAEVAQSPRYKITEKSQAVAFWCDPISGHATLYWYRQILGQGPELLVQFQDESVVDDSQLPKDRFSAERLKGVDSTLKIQPAELGDSAMYLCASSKQIPGDYRSYNEQFFGPGTRLTVL.

In its sample, this clonotype was seen many times. The chain couples TRBV12-3 or TRBV12-4 to TRBJ2-2; D not certain. The CDR3 loop spans 13 amino acids. Deletions cut 6 bases from V and 2 bases from J, with 7 bases between. This chain's CDR3 is CASRPSNTGELFF. CDR3 nucleotide sequence: TGTGCCAGCAGACCCTCAAACACCGGGGAGCTGTTTTTT.

This clonotype was detected only a few times. This chain uses TRBV19 with TRBJ1-1; D gene uncertain. The CDR3 spans 13 residues. Germline CDR1 LNHDA, CDR2 SQIVND (reference sequence). Trimming took 5 bases from V and 8 from J, leaving 15 bases between them. The CDR3 DNA sequence: TGTGCCAGTAGTTCGGCTGGACTGGGGGAAGCTTTCTTT. This gives the protein CASSSAGLGEAFF.

Worth noting for this clonotype: One end of the junction fails to match germline, which may point to a read error. This sequence joins TRBV7-9 and TRBJ2-7; 8 positions agree with TRBD2. The CDR3 spans 15 residues. Per the germline V gene, CDR1 is SEHNR and CDR2 is FQNEAQ (reference sequence). This chain's CDR3 is CTSSSKGREGYEQYF. As DNA, the CDR3 is TGTACCAGCAGCTCAAAAGGACGGGAGGGCTACGAGCAGTACTTC.

The V and J genes are TRBV6-1 and TRBJ1-1; tentatively, D is TRBD1 (5 bases). The V end lost 7 bases, the J end lost 0 bases, and 18 bases lay between the germline ends. Germline CDR1 is MNHNS and CDR2 is SASEGT. The CDR3 contains 16 residues. CDR3 bases: TGTGCCAGCATCAAATGGGGGAAGAGCATGAACACTGAAGCTTTCTTT. Its protein is CASIKWGKSMNTEAFF.

V and J are TRBV27 and TRBJ2-2; TRBD1 might be the D (5 bases). CDR3 length equals 16 residues. V was clipped by 5 bases and J by 4 bases, with 17 bases between them. The germline V gene has CDR1 MNHEY and CDR2 SMNVEV (reference sequence). The chain's CDR3 is CASSPSPRQFTGELFF. CDR3 DNA: TGTGCCAGCAGTCCCTCCCCCAGACAGTTCACCGGGGAGCTGTTTTTT.

This clonotype was seen repeatedly, ten times or more. V is TRBV5-6 and J is TRBJ1-1, with a possible D match to TRBD1 (6 bases). This CDR3 is built from 15 residues. The V and J ends lost 2 bases and 0 bases respectively, with 11 bases between them. CDR1 is SGHDT and CDR2 is YYEEEE in the germline V gene. The CDR3 DNA reads TGTGCCAGCAGCTTCCGTCGGACAGTGAACACTGAAGCTTTCTTT. Residues: CASSFRRTVNTEAFF.

There are many counts of this clonotype. The rearrangement uses TRBV12-3 or TRBV12-4 and TRBJ1-1, with no clear D. V was shortened by 3 bases and J by 2 bases, with 10 bases between the two germline ends. The length of the CDR3 is 14 residues. CDR3 coding DNA: TGTGCCAGCAGTTTCACTAGGGCAAACACTGAAGCTTTCTTT. Translated: CASSFTRANTEAFF.

This clonotype has at least ten counts. V is TRBV19 and J is TRBJ2-7; TRBD1 aligns across 8 bases. The germline V gene encodes CDR1 LNHDA and CDR2 SQIVND (reference sequence). With V trimmed by 6 bases and J by 4 bases, 8 bases remained unmatched. This CDR3 region has 14 residues. This CDR3 is CASSLDRGAYEQYF. CDR3 DNA sequence: TGTGCCAGTAGCCTAGACAGGGGAGCGTACGAGCAGTACTTC. The variable domain in full, completed from reference TRBV19 and TRBJ2-7, reads DGGITQSPKYLFRKEGQNVTLSCEQNLNHDAMYWYRQDPGQGLRLIYYSQIVNDFQKGDIAEGYSVSREKKESFPLTVTSAQKNPTAFYLCASSLDRGAYEQYFGPGTRLTVT.

This clonotype was seen repeatedly, ten times or more. The chain recombines TRBV11-2 with TRBJ2-7; 12 bases are a match to TRBD2. V lost 6 bases to trimming and J lost 4 bases; unmatched junction nucleotides: 4. Germline CDR1 SGHAT, CDR2 FQNNGV. The CDR3 loop spans 14 amino acids. CDR3 residues: CASRRTSGTYEQYF. The CDR3 DNA is TGTGCCAGCAGACGGACTAGCGGGACGTACGAGCAGTACTTC. The variable domain in full, with the rest retrieved from reference TRBV11-2 and TRBJ2-7, is EAGVAQSPRYKIIEKRQSVAFWCNPISGHATLYWYQQILGQGPKLLIQFQNNGVVDDSQLPKDRFSAERLKGVDSTLKIQPAKLEDSAVYLCASRRTSGTYEQYFGPGTRLTVT.

The V gene is TRBV10-2, the J gene TRBJ2-1, with TRBD1 matching over 9 bases. V lost 6 bases, J lost 2 bases, and 8 bases stayed unmatched. This CDR3 is built from 16 residues. CDR1 WSHSY and CDR2 SAAADI come from the germline V gene. Written as DNA, the CDR3 is TGCGCCAGCAGCAAAGGCGGGACAGGGACCTACAATGAGCAGTTCTTC. It encodes CASSKGGTGTYNEQFF.